This T cell receptor beta chain was observed in a study of cytomegalovirus exposure and HLA in healthy donors. Between the trimmed V and J ends, which lost 0 bases and 4 bases, there was a span of 10 bases. The germline V gene encodes CDR1 LNHDA and CDR2 SQIVND (reference sequence). The CDR3 sequence is 15 residues long. General study findings and limits: The study recorded over 150 TCR beta chains that were cytomegalovirus-associated.

In the case of this clone: Its cognate antigen is unknown.

PCR involved 60 Vbeta and 13 Jbeta primers. TCRdb keeps only in-frame clones here, not all; method: immunoSEQ multiplex PCR. The table lists some 130,000 clones, 80% to 90% of them singletons. The gene calls are TRBV19 and TRBJ2-1, with D possibly matching TRBD2 (5 bases). The sample consisted of PBMCs. The source of this sequence is a woman aged 40 to 55 in good health and CMV-seropositive. CDR3 nucleotides: TGTGCCAGTAGTATAGATCTAGCCAGATACAATGAGCAGTTCTTC. Translating gives CASSIDLARYNEQFF.